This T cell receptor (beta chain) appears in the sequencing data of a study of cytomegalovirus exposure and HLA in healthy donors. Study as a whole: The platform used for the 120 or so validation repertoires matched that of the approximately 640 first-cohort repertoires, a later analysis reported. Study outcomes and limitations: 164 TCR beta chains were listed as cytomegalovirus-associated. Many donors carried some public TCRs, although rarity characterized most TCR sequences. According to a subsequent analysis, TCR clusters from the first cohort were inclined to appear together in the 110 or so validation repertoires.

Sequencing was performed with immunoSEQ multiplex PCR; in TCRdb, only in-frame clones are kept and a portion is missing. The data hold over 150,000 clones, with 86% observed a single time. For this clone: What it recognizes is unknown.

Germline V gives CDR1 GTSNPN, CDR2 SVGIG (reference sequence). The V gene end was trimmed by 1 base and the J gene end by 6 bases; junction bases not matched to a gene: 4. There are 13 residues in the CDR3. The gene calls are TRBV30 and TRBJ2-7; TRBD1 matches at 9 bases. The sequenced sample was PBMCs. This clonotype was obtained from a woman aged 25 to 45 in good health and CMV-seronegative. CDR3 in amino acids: CAWSATGGSEQYF. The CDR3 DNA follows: TGTGCCTGGAGTGCTACAGGGGGCAGCGAGCAGTACTTC.